The 21 T cell receptor beta chains below all came from one sample that was sequenced in a study of blood T cell repertoires in COVID-19. Clones were read by immunoSEQ multiplex PCR, and TCRdb kept only the in-frame ones, dropping some. In the table there are 400,000 to 550,000 clones, roughly nine tenths of which are singletons. Source material: PBMCs or T cells enriched from blood (not recorded which). These receptors all come from a woman aged 18-29 years with acute COVID-19.

A few counts support this clone. V and J are TRBV7-2 and TRBJ2-1; D not certain. CDR3 length equals 13 residues. With 1 base removed from V and 12 bases from J, the gap between germline ends came to 13 bases. In germline, CDR1 is SGHTA, CDR2 FQGNSA. Here the CDR3 DNA reads TGTGCCAGCAGCTTAGTTACTGCGGCGGTGCAGTTCTTC. Encoded protein: CASSLVTAAVQFF.

The chain uses TRBV24-1 and TRBJ2-7; maybe TRBD1 (5 bases). The germline gives CDR1 KGHDR, CDR2 SFDVKD. CDR3 length: 14 amino acids. V shed 2 bases and J shed 0 bases, with 7 bases lying between them. As DNA, the CDR3 is TGTGCCACCAGTGATTCAGGGCACTCCTACGAGCAGTACTTC. Translated: CATSDSGHSYEQYF.

The J gene is TRBJ1-5, the V gene TRBV12-5; D gene ambiguous. Looked up from germline, CDR1 is LGHNT and CDR2 is FRNRAP. The CDR3 loop spans 15 amino acids. Trimming pared 2 bases from V and 1 base from J, leaving 9 bases between. The CDR3 nucleotides read TGTGCTAGTGGTTTGTCAGGTGGGAGCAATCAGCCCCAGCATTTT. Translation gives CASGLSGGSNQPQHF.

The V and J genes are TRBV7-3 and TRBJ2-1; 7 bases fit TRBD1. V lost 2 bases to trimming and J lost 8 bases; unmatched junction nucleotides: 9. The length of the CDR3 is 15 residues. Germline loops: CDR1 SGHTA, CDR2 FQGTGA. The CDR3 bases are TGTGCCAGCAGCTTAGTACAGGGGATGAGCCATGAGCAGTTCTTC. Translated, it gives CASSLVQGMSHEQFF.

V is TRBV10-3 and J is TRBJ2-3, with TRBD1 matching 7 bases. The CDR3 is 15 amino acids. V was clipped by 5 bases and J by 0 bases; unmatched bases: 5. Germline CDR1 and CDR2: ENHRY and SYGVKD. DNA for the CDR3: TGTGCCATCAGTCGGGGACAGTCTAGCACAGATACGCAGTATTTT. Protein product: CAISRGQSSTDTQYF.

This clone was recorded only once. The J gene is TRBJ1-6, the V gene TRBV5-4; no definite D call. Trimming cost V 3 bases and J 8 bases, with 9 bases left between them. There are 13 residues in the CDR3. Germline loops: CDR1 SGHNT, CDR2 YYREEE (reference sequence). The CDR3 nucleotides read TGTGCCAGCAGCTCGAAGGGAGATTCACCCCTCCACTTT. Amino acids: CASSSKGDSPLHF.

The J gene is TRBJ1-5, the V gene TRBV5-8; perhaps TRBD1 as D (5 bases). The germline V gene has CDR1 SGHTS and CDR2 YDEGEE. V shed 6 bases and J shed 0 bases, with 16 bases lying between them. This CDR3 is 16 amino acids long. The DNA of the CDR3 is TGTGCCAGCACCCCCCGGGACTTTTATAGCAATCAGCCCCAGCATTTT. It yields the protein CASTPRDFYSNQPQHF.

The chain links TRBV19 to TRBJ1-2; 7 bases align to TRBD1. The CDR3 is 14 residues long. With V trimmed by 9 bases and J by 5 bases, 12 bases remained unmatched. Germline CDR1 is LNHDA and CDR2 is SQIVND (reference sequence). CDR3 in DNA: TGTGCCAGCAATACTGCGGGACAGCTGTATGGCTACACCTTC. Its protein product is CASNTAGQLYGYTF.

This clone has just a few counts. The rearrangement uses TRBV7-8 and TRBJ1-1; tentatively, D is TRBD1 (5 bases). The germline V and J ends were trimmed by 6 bases and 5 bases, with 16 bases remaining between them. CDR1 and CDR2 from the germline V gene are SGHVS and FQNEAQ. The CDR3 consists of 14 residues. Here the CDR3 DNA reads TGTGCCAGCAGTAAACCAGGGTATGGAACTGAAGCTTTCTTT. Its protein product is CASSKPGYGTEAFF.

The chain carries TRBV29-1 and TRBJ1-2; 7 bases line up with TRBD1. Trimming cost V 7 bases and J 8 bases; bases outside gene matches: 7. The CDR3 is made up of 11 amino acids. CDR1 is SQVTM, CDR2 ANQGSEA, per germline. CDR3 coding DNA: TGCAGCGGCTTCGACAGGGCCGGCTACACCTTC. Its translation: CSGFDRAGYTF.

The CDR3 DNA reads as TGTGCCAGTAGTGACAGGGGAGGATATGAAAAACTGTTTTTT. This translates into CASSDRGGYEKLFF. The gene calls are TRBV19 and TRBJ1-4; 8 bases agree with TRBD1. The V gene end was trimmed by 5 bases and the J gene end by 6 bases; junction bases not matched to a gene: 5. Germline V gives CDR1 LNHDA, CDR2 SQIVND (reference sequence). The CDR3 spans 14 residues.

The chain has TRBV30 and TRBJ1-2; TRBD1 matches at 8 bases. CDR1 is GTSNPN and CDR2 is SVGIG in the germline V gene (reference sequence). The CDR3 runs 14 residues. J gave up 4 bases and V 1 base, and 5 bases lay outside the gene matches. The CDR3 spells CAWSDQGASYGYTF. CDR3 coding DNA: TGTGCCTGGAGTGACCAGGGGGCCAGCTATGGCTACACCTTC.

V and J are TRBV5-6 and TRBJ2-7; 7 bases map to TRBD2. CDR1 is SGHDT, CDR2 YYEEEE, per germline. The trim removed 2 bases at V and 3 bases at J, leaving 5 bases unmatched. This CDR3 contains 14 residues. Here the CDR3 reads CASSLAGRYYEQYF. The CDR3 DNA reads as TGTGCCAGCAGCTTAGCGGGAAGATACTACGAGCAGTACTTC.

The rearrangement joins TRBV12-3 or TRBV12-4 to TRBJ1-3; no firm D call. Trimming stripped 3 bases from V and 5 bases from J, with 8 bases between. The CDR3 runs 13 residues. The CDR3 DNA is TGTGCCAGCAGTTTCGGGGATAGAAACACCATATATTTT. Residues: CASSFGDRNTIYF.

This chain joins TRBV11-2 and TRBJ2-7; tentatively, D is TRBD2 (5 bases). This CDR3 is built from 14 residues. V lost 3 bases and J lost 0, with 9 bases in between. CDR1 and CDR2 (germline): SGHAT, FQNNGV. The CDR3 region is CASSFSGDSYEQYF. The CDR3, as DNA: TGTGCCAGCAGCTTTTCCGGGGACTCCTACGAGCAGTACTTC.

This clone has more than one count but fewer than ten. V gene TRBV6-5 combines with J gene TRBJ1-6; no clear D gene. The CDR3 has 12 amino acids. Per the germline V gene, CDR1 is MNHEY and CDR2 is SVGAGI. Trimming took off 4 bases at V and 12 bases at J, with 10 bases between the two ends. The CDR3 loop reads CASSSVPGPLHF. In DNA form, the CDR3 reads TGTGCCAGCAGTTCCGTGCCCGGACCCCTCCACTTT.

V gene TRBV6-5 combines with J gene TRBJ1-2; a weak D match, TRBD1 (6 bases). This CDR3 is built from 13 residues. Trimming pared 9 bases from V and 2 bases from J, leaving 13 bases between. Germline CDR1 reads MNHEY; CDR2 reads SVGAGI. CDR3: CASSRTENYGYTF. DNA for the CDR3: TGTGCCAGTTCTCGGACAGAAAACTATGGCTACACCTTC.

The gene calls are TRBV7-2 and TRBJ2-5; 9 nucleotides match TRBD1. The CDR3 spans 15 residues. Germline V gene lookup returns CDR1 SGHTA and CDR2 FQGNSA. Trimming at V came to 5 bases and at J to 4 bases, leaving 8 bases not matched to a gene. CDR3 in amino acids: CASSPGQGWVETQYF. The DNA of the CDR3 is TGTGCCAGCAGCCCCGGACAGGGGTGGGTAGAGACCCAGTACTTC.

The rearrangement uses TRBV3-1 (or the pseudogene TRBV3-2) and TRBJ1-5; D ambiguous. Germline CDR1 and CDR2: LGHDT and YNNKEL (reference sequence). V lost 4 bases, J lost 1 base, and 8 bases lay in between. The CDR3 has 14 amino acids. The CDR3: CASSPEWSNQPQHF. DNA of the CDR3: TGTGCCAGCAGCCCCGAGTGGAGCAATCAGCCCCAGCATTTT.

The chain has TRBV7-9 and TRBJ2-7; TRBD2 agrees at 8 bases. Germline V gene data show CDR1 as SEHNR and CDR2 as FQNEAQ (reference sequence). After removal of 5 bases from V and 4 bases from J, the junction contained 10 bases not matched to a gene. CDR3 size: 15 residues. The CDR3 DNA reads as TGTGCCAGCAGCGACTTTAGCGGGGCGAATTACGAGCAGTACTTC. It codes for CASSDFSGANYEQYF.

The rearrangement uses TRBV29-1 and TRBJ1-2; D perhaps matches TRBD1 (5 bases). From germline, CDR1 is SQVTM and CDR2 ANQGSEA. The CDR3 covers 13 residues. Trimming removed 1 base from V and 5 bases from J, with 11 bases in between. This CDR3 reads CSVEARQGYGYTF. CDR3 in DNA: TGCAGCGTTGAAGCCCGCCAGGGTTATGGCTACACCTTC.